These 27 T cell receptor beta chains were sequenced from one sample in a study of blood T cell repertoires in COVID-19. Repertoires were generated with immunoSEQ multiplex PCR, while TCRdb's copy carries only in-frame clones and drops some. Of 250,000 to 300,000 clones in the sample, around 88% were seen once. Sequencing used peripheral blood. Every receptor here comes from a man older than 75 with acute or convalescent COVID-19.

V and J are TRBV7-9 and TRBJ1-1; TRBD1 matches at 8 bases. Germline CDR1 is SEHNR and CDR2 is FQNEAQ (reference sequence). V was pared by 5 bases and J by 4 bases, with 6 bases of the junction left unmatched. The CDR3 runs 14 residues. CDR3 in DNA: TGTGCCAGCAGCAAGGACAGGGCGGGCACTGAAGCTTTCTTT. Protein product: CASSKDRAGTEAFF.

The J gene is TRBJ2-1, the V gene TRBV27; TRBD1 agrees at 9 bases. J gave up 6 bases and V 8 bases, and 8 bases lay outside the gene matches. The V gene's germline CDR1 is MNHEY and CDR2 SMNVEV (reference sequence). The CDR3 sequence is 14 residues long. The CDR3 reads CASHPGQGSNEQFF. The DNA for the CDR3 is TGTGCCAGCCACCCGGGACAGGGTTCCAATGAGCAGTTCTTC.

J is TRBJ2-1 and V is TRBV5-1, with D maybe TRBD2 (6 bases). This CDR3 has 13 amino acids. The germline V gene encodes CDR1 SGHRS and CDR2 YFSETQ. V was clipped by 4 bases and J by 4 bases, with 9 bases between them. CDR3 sequence (DNA): TGCGCCAGCAGCGGAGGGGTATACAATGAGCAGTTCTTC. The encoded protein is CASSGGVYNEQFF.

The chain couples TRBV21-1 to TRBJ1-5; TRBD1, the D gene given by the table, was not confirmed from the DNA. TRBV21-1 is flagged as a pseudogene. The CDR3 is made up of 15 amino acids. Here the CDR3 DNA reads TGTGCCAGCAGCTACCGGGACAGGGGTAATCAGCCCCAGCATTTT. It translates to CASSYRDRGNQPQHF.

A remark on this clone: Sequence at one end of the junction differs from germline and may be a read error. V is TRBV7-9 and J is TRBJ1-2; D unclear. This CDR3 is built from 15 residues. The germline CDR1 and CDR2 sequences are SEHNR and FQNEAQ (reference sequence). Here the CDR3 reads CASSLVGVGGAGLGF. The CDR3 DNA reads as TGTGCCAGCAGCTTAGTCGGGGTGGGCGGCGCCGGATTGGGCTTC.

This clone was detected once. The chain links TRBV10-3 to TRBJ1-1, with 10 bases lining up with TRBD1. V was clipped by 5 bases and J by 5 bases; unmatched bases: 2. The germline V gene encodes CDR1 ENHRY and CDR2 SYGVKD. This CDR3 comprises 13 residues. The DNA of the CDR3 is TGTGCCATCAGTCCGGGACAGGGGACTGAAGCTTTCTTT. Its translation: CAISPGQGTEAFF.

J is TRBJ2-2 and V is TRBV3-1 (or the pseudogene TRBV3-2); 9 positions agree with TRBD1. The CDR3 has 16 residues. The V and J ends lost 4 bases and 0 bases, in that order; junction bases with no gene match: 3. The germline gives CDR1 LGHDT, CDR2 YNNKEL (reference sequence). CDR3 nucleotide sequence: TGTGCCAGCAGCCCTGGGACAGGGACGAACACCGGGGAGCTGTTTTTT. It is translated as CASSPGTGTNTGELFF.

The chain is built from TRBV4-1 and TRBJ1-1; D is unresolved. Germline V gene data show CDR1 as MGHRA and CDR2 as YSYEKL. CDR3 length equals 12 residues. Trimming cost V 6 bases and J 3 bases, with 8 bases left between them. Written as DNA, the CDR3 is TGCGCCAGCAGGGGGAGGGACACTGAAGCTTTCTTT. Protein product: CASRGRDTEAFF.

The chain carries TRBV3-1 (or the pseudogene TRBV3-2) and TRBJ2-3, with 9 bases lining up with TRBD2. CDR3 length equals 14 residues. Germline V gene data show CDR1 as LGHDT and CDR2 as YNNKEL (reference sequence). J was trimmed by 3 bases and V by 6 bases; bases with no gene match: 4. The CDR3 here is CASSIAGVTDTQYF. Written as DNA, the CDR3 is TGTGCCAGCAGTATAGCGGGAGTGACAGATACGCAGTATTTT.

The chain couples TRBV3-1 (or the pseudogene TRBV3-2) to TRBJ1-5; the match to TRBD1 covers 9 bases. CDR3 size: 14 residues. The J segment lost 4 bases and the V segment lost 4 bases, leaving 2 bases of the junction unmatched. The germline gives CDR1 LGHDT, CDR2 YNNKEL (reference sequence). The CDR3, as DNA: TGTGCCAGCAGCCTTGGGACAGGGAATCAGCCCCAGCATTTT. It translates to CASSLGTGNQPQHF.

The rearrangement uses TRBV28 and TRBJ1-6, with 7 bases that match TRBD1. Germline CDR1 reads MDHEN; CDR2 reads SYDVKM. V lost 3 bases to trimming and J lost 3 bases; unmatched junction nucleotides: 2. This CDR3 is 15 amino acids long. As DNA, the CDR3 is TGTGCCAGCAGTTTCCGACAGGGCTATAATTCACCCCTCCACTTT. Its protein is CASSFRQGYNSPLHF.

This chain uses TRBV9 with TRBJ2-3; weak D call: TRBD2 (5 bases). The CDR3 sequence is 16 residues long. V was pared by 0 bases and J by 2 bases, with 13 bases between. Germline V gene data show CDR1 as SGDLS and CDR2 as YYNGEE. CDR3 nucleotide sequence: TGTGCCAGCAGCGTAGGGGCTAGCCGACCCACAGATACGCAGTATTTT. This gives the protein CASSVGASRPTDTQYF.

This chain links TRBV7-8 with TRBJ2-2, with no clear D. V was trimmed by 4 bases and J by 0 bases, leaving 6 bases between them. The CDR3 is made up of 14 amino acids. The germline V gene has CDR1 SGHVS and CDR2 FQNEAQ. CDR3 residues: CASSSGPNTGELFF. The CDR3 DNA is TGTGCCAGCAGCTCAGGCCCGAACACCGGGGAGCTGTTTTTT.

V usage is TRBV9 and J usage is TRBJ1-4; 11 bases match TRBD1. The CDR3 has 15 residues. J gave up 1 base and V 7 bases, and 3 bases lay outside the gene matches. Per germline, CDR1 SGDLS and CDR2 YYNGEE. CDR3 in amino acids: CASGGTGGTNEKLFF. Here the CDR3 DNA reads TGTGCCAGCGGCGGGACAGGGGGAACTAATGAAAAACTGTTTTTT.

The V call is TRBV7-9, the J call TRBJ2-7, with TRBD2 matching over 8 bases. The CDR3 consists of 13 residues. With 0 bases clipped from V and 5 bases from J, the junction kept 0 bases outside the gene matches. CDR1 and CDR2 (germline): SEHNR, FQNEAQ (reference sequence). The CDR3 DNA reads as TGTGCCAGCAGCTTAGCGGGACTAGACGAGCAGTACTTC. This codes for CASSLAGLDEQYF.

As for this clone: This may be a read error, as it is one base from a much larger clone. The chain combines TRBV11-1 with TRBJ2-1, with 10 bases fitting TRBD1. The germline V gene encodes CDR1 SGHAT and CDR2 FQDESV (reference sequence). This CDR3 is built from 15 residues. The V gene end was trimmed by 4 bases and the J gene end by 2 bases; junction bases not matched to a gene: 2. CDR3 residues: CASSSGTGAYNEQFF. The CDR3 nucleotides are TGTGCCAGCAGCTCCGGGACAGGGGCCTACAATGAGCAGTTCTTC.

The CDR3 loop reads CASSQDLTGHNEKLFF. For the CDR3, the DNA is TGTGCCAGCAGCCAAGATCTGACAGGGCACAATGAAAAACTGTTTTTT. This sequence joins TRBV3-1 (or the pseudogene TRBV3-2) and TRBJ1-4; 7 nucleotides align to TRBD1. From germline, CDR1 is LGHDT and CDR2 YNNKEL (reference sequence). The V segment lost 0 bases and the J segment 5 bases; nucleotides outside the gene matches: 6. The length of the CDR3 is 16 residues.

The chain has TRBV5-1 and TRBJ2-7, with 7 positions matching TRBD1. The germline CDR1 and CDR2 sequences are SGHRS and YFSETQ. The CDR3 sequence is 14 residues long. V gave up 4 bases and J gave up 2 bases; unmatched junction bases: 6. The CDR3, as DNA: TGCGCCAGCAGCCTACAGGGGACCCCCTACGAGCAGTACTTC. It yields the protein CASSLQGTPYEQYF.

The chain combines TRBV4-2 with TRBJ1-2; the D gene is possibly TRBD1 (6 bases). V was clipped by 0 bases and J by 8 bases, with 10 bases between them. The CDR3 covers 13 residues. Per the germline V gene, CDR1 is LGHNA and CDR2 is YNFKEQ. CDR3 amino acids: CASSQEDSRGYTF. The CDR3 DNA sequence: TGTGCCAGCAGCCAAGAGGACAGTCGCGGCTACACCTTC.

The chain recombines TRBV5-1 with TRBJ2-7, with TRBD1 as a possible D gene (6 bases). The germline gives CDR1 SGHRS, CDR2 YFSETQ. V dropped 1 base and J dropped 7 bases, with 15 bases sitting between them. This CDR3 is 14 amino acids long. The CDR3 region is CASSLRQGTEEQYF. CDR3 DNA: TGCGCCAGCAGCTTGCGGCAGGGGACGGAAGAGCAGTACTTC.

The rearrangement links TRBV7-2 to TRBJ2-5, with D possibly TRBD2 on 5 matching bases. From germline, CDR1 is SGHTA and CDR2 FQGNSA. V shed 1 base and J shed 1 base, with 10 bases lying between them. The CDR3 is 15 amino acids. The CDR3 DNA sequence: TGTGCCAGCAGCTTAGGCCCGGGATCCCAAGAGACCCAGTACTTC. Translated, it gives CASSLGPGSQETQYF.

The genes are TRBV28 and TRBJ1-5; D is unclear. V was cut by 2 bases and J by 14 bases, with 16 bases left in between. The germline V gene encodes CDR1 MDHEN and CDR2 SYDVKM. The CDR3 length is 13 residues. The CDR3: CASSLNAGGRKHF. The CDR3 bases are TGTGCCAGCAGTTTAAATGCGGGCGGGAGGAAGCATTTT.

The rearrangement uses TRBV19 and TRBJ1-6; 7 positions agree with TRBD1. Germline assignment: CDR1 LNHDA and CDR2 SQIVND (reference sequence). This CDR3 contains 12 residues. The junction had 6 bases not matched to a gene; V was cut back by 9 bases and J by 10 bases. The chain's CDR3 is CASATGVSPLHF. CDR3 bases: TGTGCCAGCGCAACAGGGGTGTCACCCCTCCACTTT.

The V call is TRBV18, the J call TRBJ1-1, with 11 bases lining up with TRBD1. The CDR3 covers 17 residues. V lost 3 bases and J lost 4; bases outside the gene matches: 10. Looked up from germline, CDR1 is KGHSH and CDR2 is LQKENI. CDR3 residues: CASSPNGQGARVTEAFF. The CDR3, as DNA: TGTGCCAGCTCACCGAACGGACAGGGGGCCAGGGTCACTGAAGCTTTCTTT.

This rearrangement joins TRBV2 to TRBJ2-3; no firm D call. V was pared by 3 bases and J by 3 bases, with 10 bases between. The CDR3 has 14 amino acids. From germline, CDR1 is SNHLY and CDR2 FYNNEI. CDR3 protein: CASSELLYTDTQYF. Written as DNA, the CDR3 is TGTGCCAGCAGTGAGCTCCTCTATACAGATACGCAGTATTTT.

This clone was observed once. The chain recombines TRBV28 with TRBJ2-7; TRBD1 matches at 11 bases. CDR3 length equals 15 residues. The V and J ends lost 2 bases and 1 base, in that order; junction bases with no gene match: 1. Germline CDR1 reads MDHEN; CDR2 reads SYDVKM. The CDR3 nucleotides are TGTGCCAGCAGTTTAGGGACAGGGGGGTCCTACGAGCAGTACTTC. Translating gives CASSLGTGGSYEQYF.

The chain uses TRBV3-1 (or the pseudogene TRBV3-2) and TRBJ2-2; no firm D call. Trimming removed 5 bases at V and 3 bases at J, with 13 bases between. The CDR3 totals 15 residues. Germline-derived CDR1 and CDR2 are LGHDT and YNNKEL (reference sequence). For the CDR3, the DNA is TGTGCCAGCAGCACTTTGACTTCCGACACCGGGGAGCTGTTTTTT. Translated, it gives CASSTLTSDTGELFF.